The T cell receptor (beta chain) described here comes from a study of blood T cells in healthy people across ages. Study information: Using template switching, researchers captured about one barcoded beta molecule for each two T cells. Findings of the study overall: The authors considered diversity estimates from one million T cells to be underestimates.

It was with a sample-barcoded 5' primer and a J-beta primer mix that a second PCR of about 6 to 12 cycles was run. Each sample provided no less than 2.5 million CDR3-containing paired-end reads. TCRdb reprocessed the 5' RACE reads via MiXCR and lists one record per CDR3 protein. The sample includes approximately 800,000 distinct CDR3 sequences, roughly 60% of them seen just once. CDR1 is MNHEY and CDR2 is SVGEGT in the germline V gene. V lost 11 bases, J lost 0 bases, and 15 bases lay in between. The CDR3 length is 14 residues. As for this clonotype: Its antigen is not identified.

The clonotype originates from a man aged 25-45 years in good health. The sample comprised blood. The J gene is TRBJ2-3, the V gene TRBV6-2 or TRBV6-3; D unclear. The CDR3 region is CAGAQGTSTDTQYF. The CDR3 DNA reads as TGTGCCGGAGCTCAAGGAACTAGCACAGATACGCAGTATTTT.